These T cell receptor beta chains were read from a single sample in a study of OX40 agonist ivuxolimab in advanced cancers. Sequenced by immunoSEQ multiplex PCR; TCRdb stores in-frame clones only, minus some. The sample includes around 25,000 clones, approximately 78% seen only once; the top ten take over 1.1%. Sequencing was performed on CD4+ or CD8+ T cells sorted from blood, taken in a trial of the OX40 agonist ivuxolimab. These receptors came from an adult with an advanced solid tumor such as melanoma, head and neck, liver or kidney cancer. The CDR3 runs from the conserved cysteine through the conserved F or W. D genes are given only for firm matches. Clone size is given for some rows only: seen once, a few or many times, or a class if the clone is expanded.

13,-,TRBJ2-5,TRBV7-3,-,CASSFGQKETQYF,TGTGCCAGCAGCTTCGGACAGAAAGAGACCCAGTACTTC
17,TRBD2,TRBJ2-7,TRBV5-1,-,CASSWGLAGALSDEQYF,TGCGCCAGCAGCTGGGGACTAGCGGGGGCTCTTTCCGACGAGCAGTACTTC
13,-,TRBJ2-7,TRBV5-8,-,CASSLEAVDEQYF,TGTGCCAGCAGCTTGGAGGCCGTGGACGAGCAGTACTTC
16,-,TRBJ2-5,TRBV21-1,-,CASSKVTTADQETQYF,TGTGCCAGCAGCAAAGTGACGACGGCTGATCAAGAGACCCAGTACTTC
13,-,TRBJ1-1,TRBV15,-,CATSRGVNTEAFF,TGTGCCACCAGCAGAGGGGTGAACACTGAAGCTTTCTTT
14,-,TRBJ2-5,TRBV11-3,once,CASSLSYRSETQYF,TGTGCCAGCAGCTTGTCGTACAGGTCGGAGACCCAGTACTTC
16,-,TRBJ2-2,TRBV28,-,CASSLLTGGGTGELFF,TGTGCCAGCAGTTTGCTCACAGGGGGAGGGACCGGGGAGCTGTTTTTT
14,-,TRBJ2-3,TRBV28,-,CASMEGASPDTQYF,TGTGCCAGCATGGAGGGGGCCTCCCCAGATACGCAGTATTTT
12,-,TRBJ2-7,TRBV2,few,CASKRGDYEQYF,TGTGCCAGCAAAAGGGGGGACTACGAGCAGTACTTC
14,-,TRBJ2-7,TRBV7-9,-,CASSLAGTTYEQYF,TGTGCCAGCAGCTTAGCGGGGACCACCTACGAGCAGTACTTC
13,TRBD2,TRBJ2-5,TRBV27,once,CASSLERGTAQYF,TGTGCCAGCAGTTTAGAGCGGGGGACGGCCCAGTACTTC
16,TRBD1,TRBJ1-5,TRBV7-2,-,CASSTGTGYSNQPQHF,TGTGCCAGCAGCACCGGGACAGGATATAGCAATCAGCCCCAGCATTTT
14,-,TRBJ1-4,TRBV14,-,CASSLRPTDEKLFF,TGTGCCAGCAGTCTCAGGCCTACCGATGAAAAACTGTTTTTT
16,TRBD2,TRBJ2-2,TRBV2,-,CASSERGAPNTGELFF,TGTGCCAGCAGTGAGCGGGGGGCCCCGAACACCGGGGAGCTGTTTTTT
14,TRBD1,TRBJ1-3,TRBV28,-,CASSFPGTGTTIYF,TGTGCCAGCAGTTTCCCCGGGACAGGGACCACCATATATTTT
17,-,TRBJ2-5,TRBV4-1,few,CASSQTRLRGLGETQYF,TGCGCCAGCAGCCAAACTCGGTTACGGGGCCTGGGGGAGACCCAGTACTTC
12,-,TRBJ1-2,TRBV2,-,CASSEQNYGYTF,TGTGCCAGCAGTGAGCAGAACTATGGCTACACCTTC
15,TRBD2,TRBJ2-3,TRBV5-1,-,CASSLVRGATDTQYF,TGCGCCAGCAGCTTGGTGCGGGGGGCCACAGATACGCAGTATTTT
15,TRBD1,TRBJ2-3,TRBV7-7,-,CASSLGTGRADTQYF,TGTGCTAGCAGCTTGGGGACAGGGAGGGCAGATACGCAGTATTTT
14,TRBD1,TRBJ2-7,TRBV6-6,-,CASSVQGVPYEQYF,TGTGCCAGCAGTGTACAGGGGGTACCCTACGAGCAGTACTTC
16,-,TRBJ2-5,TRBV28,-,CASSFSRGLLQETQYF,TGTGCCAGCAGTTTTAGTAGGGGCCTCCTCCAAGAGACCCAGTACTTC
16,-,TRBJ1-1,TRBV6-1,once,CASSEAGGRLIDGAFF,TGTGCCAGCAGTGAAGCAGGGGGGCGTCTAATAGATGGAGCTTTCTTT
13,-,TRBJ2-5,TRBV7-3,-,CASSLGVEETQYF,TGTGCCAGCAGCTTAGGGGTTGAAGAGACCCAGTACTTC
15,-,TRBJ1-1,TRBV28,-,CASSSPGGRGGEAFF,TGTGCCAGCAGTTCCCCGGGGGGGCGCGGGGGTGAAGCTTTCTTT
15,-,TRBJ1-4,TRBV28,-,CASSLAGASNEKLFF,TGTGCCAGCAGTCTCGCCGGGGCGAGTAATGAAAAACTGTTTTTT
15,TRBD1,TRBJ1-1,TRBV5-1,-,CASSLGTGWNTEAFF,TGCGCCAGCAGCTTGGGGACAGGGTGGAACACTGAAGCTTTCTTT
16,-,TRBJ1-5,TRBV5-3,-,CARSYTMDKNSQPQHF,TGTGCCAGAAGTTATACCATGGACAAGAACTCTCAGCCCCAGCATTTT
15,-,TRBJ2-3,TRBV7-7,few,CASSLGGGFSDTQYF,TGTGCTAGCAGCTTAGGTGGGGGATTCTCAGATACGCAGTATTTT
13,-,TRBJ2-2,TRBV6-1,few,CASSEVGSAELFF,TGTGCCAGCAGTGAAGTCGGCTCCGCGGAGCTGTTTTTT
13,-,TRBJ1-6,TRBV5-1,-,CASSSAGVSPLHF,TGCGCCAGCAGCTCCGCGGGGGTTTCACCCCTCCACTTT
14,TRBD1,TRBJ1-2,TRBV28,-,CARAGTGKSYGYTF,TGTGCCAGGGCCGGGACAGGGAAATCCTATGGCTACACCTTC
13,-,TRBJ1-2,TRBV27,-,CASSSQGGYGYTF,TGTGCCAGCAGTTCCCAGGGAGGCTATGGCTACACCTTC
13,-,TRBJ1-6,TRBV27,-,CASRGSYNSPLHF,TGTGCCAGCAGGGGCAGCTATAATTCACCCCTCCACTTT
18,TRBD1,TRBJ2-7,TRBV5-1,-,CASSLELTGTGFRYEQYF,TGCGCCAGCAGCTTGGAGCTTACCGGGACAGGGTTTCGGTACGAGCAGTACTTC
17,-,TRBJ2-6,TRBV11-3,-,CASSLATSGAGANVLTF,TGTGCCAGCAGCTTAGCCACCTCGGGCGCTGGGGCCAACGTCCTGACTTTC
14,-,TRBJ2-7,TRBV7-2,-,CASSLEPGSYEQYF,TGTGCCAGCAGCTTAGAGCCAGGCTCCTACGAGCAGTACTTC
17,TRBD2,TRBJ2-3,TRBV7-2,-,CASSLVHRAGRSDTQYF,TGTGCCAGCAGCTTAGTCCATCGAGCGGGACGGTCAGATACGCAGTATTTT
15,-,TRBJ1-1,TRBV6-1,-,CASRARRGELTEAFF,TGTGCCAGCAGGGCTAGACGGGGGGAACTTACTGAAGCTTTCTTT
12,-,TRBJ1-1,TRBV5-6,few,CASSLVDTEAFF,TGTGCCAGCAGCTTGGTGGACACTGAAGCTTTCTTT
12,-,TRBJ1-2,TRBV28,-,CASSGPVYGYTF,TGTGCCAGCAGTGGGCCCGTTTATGGCTACACCTTC
16,TRBD2,TRBJ2-3,TRBV28,-,CASSSTTSGVTDTQYF,TGTGCCAGCAGTTCCACGACTAGCGGGGTCACAGATACGCAGTATTTT
15,TRBD1,TRBJ2-7,TRBV7-2,-,CASSPQPGQAYEQYF,TGTGCCAGCAGCCCGCAACCGGGACAGGCCTACGAGCAGTACTTC
16,-,TRBJ2-1,TRBV10-3,few,CATSEQPPDSYNEQFF,TGTGCCACCTCGGAGCAACCGCCCGATAGTTACAATGAGCAGTTCTTC
15,-,TRBJ1-5,TRBV5-6,-,CASSQDGGYNQPQHF,TGTGCCAGCAGCCAAGACGGTGGTTACAATCAGCCCCAGCATTTT
15,-,TRBJ2-1,TRBV2,-,CASSAEANWRDEQFF,TGTGCCAGCAGTGCCGAGGCCAATTGGAGGGATGAGCAGTTCTTC
14,TRBD1,TRBJ2-3,TRBV19,few,CASSRQGDTDTQYF,TGTGCCAGTAGCCGACAGGGGGACACAGATACGCAGTATTTT
13,-,TRBJ2-2,TRBV19,-,CASRQQGTGELFF,TGTGCCAGTCGACAACAGGGCACCGGGGAGCTGTTTTTT
15,-,TRBJ2-7,TRBV9,-,CASSSQSQGAYEQYF,TGTGCCAGCAGCTCCCAATCACAGGGCGCCTACGAGCAGTACTTC
14,-,TRBJ1-4,TRBV27,once,CASSLMAFNEKLFF,TGTGCCAGCAGTTTAATGGCGTTTAATGAAAAACTGTTTTTT
11,-,TRBJ2-7,TRBV6-5,-,CASSSPGGQYF,TGTGCCAGCAGTTCCCCCGGGGGGCAGTACTTC
15,-,TRBJ1-6,TRBV2,few,CASSEERGRDSPLHF,TGTGCCAGCAGTGAAGAAAGGGGAAGGGATTCACCCCTCCACTTT
11,-,TRBJ1-2,TRBV2,few,CASMFNYGYTF,TGTGCCAGCATGTTTAACTATGGCTACACCTTC
15,-,TRBJ1-5,TRBV4-2,-,CASSQDVASSQPQHF,TGTGCCAGCAGCCAAGATGTGGCCTCGTCGCAGCCCCAGCATTTT
15,TRBD2,TRBJ2-7,TRBV7-2,once,CASSSQSGGRGEQYF,TGTGCCAGCAGCTCGCAGTCTGGCGGGAGGGGCGAGCAGTACTTC
13,-,TRBJ1-1,TRBV7-9,few,CASSDRLNTEAFF,TGTGCCAGCAGCGACAGGTTGAACACTGAAGCTTTCTTT
14,-,TRBJ2-5,TRBV18,once,CASSPDTRRGAQYF,TGTGCCAGCTCACCAGACACCCGACGCGGGGCCCAGTACTTC
11,-,TRBJ1-5,TRBV11-3,-,CAIRGTQPQHF,TGTGCCATAAGGGGGACGCAGCCCCAGCATTTT
13,TRBD1,TRBJ1-2,TRBV29-1,-,CSGGDRASYGYTF,TGCAGCGGGGGGGACAGGGCTTCCTATGGCTACACCTTC